This T cell receptor (beta chain) is drawn from a study of regulatory T cells in long-lasting Graves disease. Study summary: In persistent Graves' disease, antithyroid drugs had been taken for over 5 years and TSH receptor antibodies stayed positive.

The ends were cut back, 3 bases at V and 4 bases at J, with 9 bases in the middle. Germline loops: CDR1 DFQATT, CDR2 SNEGSKA (reference sequence). The CDR3 is made up of 13 amino acids. Time point given: persistent/refractory GD, antithyroid drugs over 5 years with positive TRAb. From PBMCs, RNA was extracted and then used to make the TCR library. The source of the patients was an endocrinology department in Xi'an, China. For TCR beta, libraries came from iRepertoire HTBI primers and Arm-PCR of CDR3 regions. As processed by the authors: Under 75 TRBV and about 14 TRBJ segments were identified across samples. TCRdb re-called the multiplex PCR reads through MiXCR, storing one row per CDR3 protein. The V and J calls and clone size come from TCRdb's table, not from the authors' own analysis. The sample shows about 430,000 distinct CDR3 sequences, around 20% of them seen only once.

The V gene is TRBV20-1, the J gene TRBJ2-2, with D possibly being TRBD1 (5 bases). The TCR sequence derives from a female donor with Graves disease. The source material was peripheral blood mononuclear cells (PBMCs), sampled when the disease was refractory, from a patient treated with antithyroid drugs. The CDR3 protein is CSASHRSTGELFF. The DNA for the CDR3 is TGCAGTGCTAGTCACAGGTCCACCGGGGAGCTGTTTTTT.